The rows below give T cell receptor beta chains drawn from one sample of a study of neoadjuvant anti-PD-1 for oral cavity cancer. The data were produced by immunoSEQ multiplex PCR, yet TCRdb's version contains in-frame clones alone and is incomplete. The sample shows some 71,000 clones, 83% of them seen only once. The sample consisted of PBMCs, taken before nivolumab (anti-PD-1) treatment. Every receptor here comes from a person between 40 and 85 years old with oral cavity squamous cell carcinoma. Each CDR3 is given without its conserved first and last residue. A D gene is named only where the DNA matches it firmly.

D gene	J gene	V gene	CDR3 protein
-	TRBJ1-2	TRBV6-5	ASSYSGEVYGYT
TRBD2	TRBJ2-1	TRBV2	ASSEAPPSTSGRPF
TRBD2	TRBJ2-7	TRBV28	ASSSGASGRVYDEQY
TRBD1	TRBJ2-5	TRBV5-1	ASSLVTGEETQY
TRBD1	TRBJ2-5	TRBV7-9	ASYQGAEETQY
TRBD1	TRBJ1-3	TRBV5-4	ASSKDRVTGNTIY
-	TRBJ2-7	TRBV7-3	ASSPGSEYEQY
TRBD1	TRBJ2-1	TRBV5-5	ASSKTGTYNEQF
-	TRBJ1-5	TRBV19	ASMRTTMYQPQH
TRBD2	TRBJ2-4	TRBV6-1	ASSGRTSGRMHIQY
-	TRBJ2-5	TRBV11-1	ASSFWMGGAIRETQY
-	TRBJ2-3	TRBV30	AWSVGGPGDTQY
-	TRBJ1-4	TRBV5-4	ASSLDSTTNEKLF
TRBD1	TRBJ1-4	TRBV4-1	ASRGTGLTNEKLF
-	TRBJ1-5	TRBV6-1	ASSEFFNQPQH
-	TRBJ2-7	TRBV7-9	ASSFPRGAYEQY
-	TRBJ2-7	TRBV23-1	ASSPTGNFFEQY
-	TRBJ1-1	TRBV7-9	ASSLLGLETEAF
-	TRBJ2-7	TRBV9	ASSARVRISDEQY
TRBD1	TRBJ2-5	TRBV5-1	ASSLGGIQETQY
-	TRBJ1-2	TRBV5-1	ASSLAGRSGYT
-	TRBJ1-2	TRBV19	ASTKGTGTNYGYT
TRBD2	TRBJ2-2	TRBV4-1	ASSQLRLAGGRFTGELF
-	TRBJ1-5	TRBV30	AWSGTNSNQPQH
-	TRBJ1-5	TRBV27	ASRTGENQPQH
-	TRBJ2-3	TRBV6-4	ASRRTTTSTDTQY
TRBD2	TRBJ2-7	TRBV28	ASRRAGLAGFYEQY
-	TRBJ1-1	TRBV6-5	ASSYSGGRGAF
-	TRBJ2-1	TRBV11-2	ASSSLGPHHYNEQF
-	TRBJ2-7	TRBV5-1	ASSLGGRPSYEQY
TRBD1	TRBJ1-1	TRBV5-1	ASSWGQGSTEAF
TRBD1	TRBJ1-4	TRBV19	ASSTWTGNEKLF
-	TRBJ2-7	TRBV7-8	ASSLGRRPNSEQY